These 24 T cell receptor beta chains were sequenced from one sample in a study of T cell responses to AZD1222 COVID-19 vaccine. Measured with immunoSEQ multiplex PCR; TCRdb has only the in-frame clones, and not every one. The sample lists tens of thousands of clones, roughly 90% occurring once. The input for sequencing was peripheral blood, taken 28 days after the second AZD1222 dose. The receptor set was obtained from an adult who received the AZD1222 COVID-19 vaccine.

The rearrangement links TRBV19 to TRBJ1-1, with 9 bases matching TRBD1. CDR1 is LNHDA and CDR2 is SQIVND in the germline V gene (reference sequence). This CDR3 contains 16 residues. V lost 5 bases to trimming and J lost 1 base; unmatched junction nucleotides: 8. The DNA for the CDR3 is TGTGCCAGTAGTTCACTGACAGGGGGGAAGAACACTGAAGCTTTCTTT. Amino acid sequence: CASSSLTGGKNTEAFF.

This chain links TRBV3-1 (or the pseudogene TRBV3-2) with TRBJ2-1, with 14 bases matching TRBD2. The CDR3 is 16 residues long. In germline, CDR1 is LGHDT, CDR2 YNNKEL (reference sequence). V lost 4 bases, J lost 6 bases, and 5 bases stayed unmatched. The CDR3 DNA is TGTGCCAGCAGCCTTCAAGGACTAGCGGGGGGCAATGAGCAGTTCTTC. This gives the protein CASSLQGLAGGNEQFF.

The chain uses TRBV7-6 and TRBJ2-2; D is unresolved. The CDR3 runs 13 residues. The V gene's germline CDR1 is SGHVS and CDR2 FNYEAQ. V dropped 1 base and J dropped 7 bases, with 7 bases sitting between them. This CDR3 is CASSLVIRGELFF. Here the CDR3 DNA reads TGTGCCAGCAGCTTAGTCATTCGCGGGGAGCTGTTTTTT.

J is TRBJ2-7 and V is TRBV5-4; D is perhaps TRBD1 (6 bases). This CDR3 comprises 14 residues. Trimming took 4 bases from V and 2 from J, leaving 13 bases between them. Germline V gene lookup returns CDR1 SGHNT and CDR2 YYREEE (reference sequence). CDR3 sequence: CASSKPTGTYEQYF. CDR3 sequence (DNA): TGTGCCAGCAGCAAGCCTACAGGGACCTACGAGCAGTACTTC.

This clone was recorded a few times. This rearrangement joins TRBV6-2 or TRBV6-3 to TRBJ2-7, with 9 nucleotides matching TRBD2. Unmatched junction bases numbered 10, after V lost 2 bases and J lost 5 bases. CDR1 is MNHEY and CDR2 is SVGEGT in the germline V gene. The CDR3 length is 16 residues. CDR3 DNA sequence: TGTGCCAGCAGTTACGCGGCTAGCGGGATTCGGGACGAGCAGTACTTC. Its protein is CASSYAASGIRDEQYF.

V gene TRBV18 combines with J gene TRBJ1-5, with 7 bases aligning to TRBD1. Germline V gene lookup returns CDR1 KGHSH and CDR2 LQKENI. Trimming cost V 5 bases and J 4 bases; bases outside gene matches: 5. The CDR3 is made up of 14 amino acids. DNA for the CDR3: TGTGCCAGCTCAACCGGGACAGCTAATCAGCCCCAGCATTTT. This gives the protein CASSTGTANQPQHF.

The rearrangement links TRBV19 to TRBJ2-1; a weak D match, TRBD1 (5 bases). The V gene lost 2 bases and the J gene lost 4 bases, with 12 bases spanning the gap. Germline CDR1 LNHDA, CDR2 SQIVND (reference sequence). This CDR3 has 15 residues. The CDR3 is CASSIRENRYNEQFF. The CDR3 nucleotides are TGTGCCAGTAGTATAAGGGAAAACAGGTACAATGAGCAGTTCTTC. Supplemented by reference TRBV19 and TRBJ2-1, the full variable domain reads DGGITQSPKYLFRKEGQNVTLSCEQNLNHDAMYWYRQDPGQGLRLIYYSQIVNDFQKGDIAEGYSVSREKKESFPLTVTSAQKNPTAFYLCASSIRENRYNEQFFGPGTRLTVL.

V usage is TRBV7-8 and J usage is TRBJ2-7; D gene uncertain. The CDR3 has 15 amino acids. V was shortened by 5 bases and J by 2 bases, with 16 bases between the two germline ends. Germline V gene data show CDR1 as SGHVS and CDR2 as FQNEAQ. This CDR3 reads CASSTTPRSPYEQYF. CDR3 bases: TGTGCCAGCAGCACCACCCCCAGGTCCCCCTACGAGCAGTACTTC.

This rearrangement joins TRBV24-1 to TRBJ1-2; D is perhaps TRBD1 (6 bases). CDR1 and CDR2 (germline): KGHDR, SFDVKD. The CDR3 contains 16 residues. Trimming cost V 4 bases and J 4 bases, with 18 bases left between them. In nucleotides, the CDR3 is TGTGCCACCAGTGACAGAGGAGGGGGGGGCGGCTATGGCTACACCTTC. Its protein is CATSDRGGGGGYGYTF.

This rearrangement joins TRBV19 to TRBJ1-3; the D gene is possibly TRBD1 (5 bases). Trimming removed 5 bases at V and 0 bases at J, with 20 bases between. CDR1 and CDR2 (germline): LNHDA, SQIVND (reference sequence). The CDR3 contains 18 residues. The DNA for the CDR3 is TGTGCCAGTAGTCCCCCTGGCCGACAGATTATCTCTGGAAACACCATATATTTT. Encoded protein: CASSPPGRQIISGNTIYF.

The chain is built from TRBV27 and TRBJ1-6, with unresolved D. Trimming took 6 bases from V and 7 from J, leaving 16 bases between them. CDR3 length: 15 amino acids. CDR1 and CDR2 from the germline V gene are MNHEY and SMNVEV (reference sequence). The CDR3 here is CASSENVPRNSPLHF. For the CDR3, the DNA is TGTGCCAGCAGCGAAAATGTGCCGAGAAATTCACCCCTCCACTTT.

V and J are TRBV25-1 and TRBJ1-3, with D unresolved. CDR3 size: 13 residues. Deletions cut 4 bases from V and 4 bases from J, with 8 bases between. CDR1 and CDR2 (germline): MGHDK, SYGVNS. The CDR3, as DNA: TGTGCCAGCAGTGTGGCTTCGGGAAACACCATATATTTT. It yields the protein CASSVASGNTIYF.

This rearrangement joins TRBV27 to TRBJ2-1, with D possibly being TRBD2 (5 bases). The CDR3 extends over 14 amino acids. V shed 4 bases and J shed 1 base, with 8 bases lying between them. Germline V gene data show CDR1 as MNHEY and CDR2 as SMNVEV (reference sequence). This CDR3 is CASSWAGSYNEQFF. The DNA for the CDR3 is TGTGCCAGCAGTTGGGCGGGTTCCTACAATGAGCAGTTCTTC.

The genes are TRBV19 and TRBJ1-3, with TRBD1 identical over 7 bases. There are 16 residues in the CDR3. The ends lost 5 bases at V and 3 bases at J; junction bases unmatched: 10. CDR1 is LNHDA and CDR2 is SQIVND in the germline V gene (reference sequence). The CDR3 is CASSVTRGFDGNTIYF. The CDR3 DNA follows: TGTGCCAGTAGTGTCACCAGGGGGTTCGATGGAAACACCATATATTTT.

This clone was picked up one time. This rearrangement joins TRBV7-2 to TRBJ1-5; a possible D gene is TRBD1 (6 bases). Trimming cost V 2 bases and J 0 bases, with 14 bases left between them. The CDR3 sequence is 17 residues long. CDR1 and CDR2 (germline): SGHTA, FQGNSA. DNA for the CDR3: TGTGCCAGCAGCTTAAGGTCGGGGGGCGCTAGCAATCAGCCCCAGCATTTT. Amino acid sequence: CASSLRSGGASNQPQHF.

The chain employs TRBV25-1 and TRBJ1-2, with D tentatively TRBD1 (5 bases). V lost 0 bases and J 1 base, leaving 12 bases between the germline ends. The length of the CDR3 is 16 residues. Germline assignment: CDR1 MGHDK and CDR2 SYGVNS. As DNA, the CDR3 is TGTGCCAGCAGTGAATACGCGGGGGGTGATAACTATGGCTACACCTTC. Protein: CASSEYAGGDNYGYTF.

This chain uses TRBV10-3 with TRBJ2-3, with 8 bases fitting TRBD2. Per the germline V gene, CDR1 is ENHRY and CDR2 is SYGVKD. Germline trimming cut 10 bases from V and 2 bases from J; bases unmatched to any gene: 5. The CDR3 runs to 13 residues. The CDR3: CATGGGLTDTQYF. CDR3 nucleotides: TGTGCCACCGGGGGGGGGCTCACAGATACGCAGTATTTT.

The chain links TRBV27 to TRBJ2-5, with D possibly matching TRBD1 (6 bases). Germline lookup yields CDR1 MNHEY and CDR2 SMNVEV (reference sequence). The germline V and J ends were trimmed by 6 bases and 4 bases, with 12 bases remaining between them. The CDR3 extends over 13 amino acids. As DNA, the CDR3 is TGTGCCAGCAGCCTTCAGGGGCGAGAGACCCAGTACTTC. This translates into CASSLQGRETQYF.

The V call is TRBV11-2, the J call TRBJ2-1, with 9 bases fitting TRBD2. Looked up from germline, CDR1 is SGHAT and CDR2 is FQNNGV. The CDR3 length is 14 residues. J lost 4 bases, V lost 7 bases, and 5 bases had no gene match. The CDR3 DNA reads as TGTGCCAGCATTCGCGGGAGGGGTTACAATGAGCAGTTCTTC. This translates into CASIRGRGYNEQFF.

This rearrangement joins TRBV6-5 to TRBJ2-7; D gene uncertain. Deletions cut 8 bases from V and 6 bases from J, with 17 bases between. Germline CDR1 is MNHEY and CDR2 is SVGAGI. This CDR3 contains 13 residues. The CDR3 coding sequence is TGTGCCAGCTATGGGTTTCAGAGGAGCGAGCAGTACTTC. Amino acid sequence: CASYGFQRSEQYF.

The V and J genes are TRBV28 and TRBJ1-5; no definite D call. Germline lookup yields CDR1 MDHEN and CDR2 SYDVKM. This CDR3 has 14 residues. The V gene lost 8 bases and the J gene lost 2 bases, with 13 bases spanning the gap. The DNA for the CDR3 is TGTGCCAGCCTAGTGGCGTTGGGCAATCAGCCCCAGCATTTT. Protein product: CASLVALGNQPQHF.

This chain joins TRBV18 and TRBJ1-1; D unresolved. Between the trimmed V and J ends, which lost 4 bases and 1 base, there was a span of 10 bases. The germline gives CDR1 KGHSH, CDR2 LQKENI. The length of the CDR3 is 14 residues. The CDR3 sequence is CASSQKSQNTEAFF. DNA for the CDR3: TGTGCCAGCTCACAGAAGTCCCAGAACACTGAAGCTTTCTTT.

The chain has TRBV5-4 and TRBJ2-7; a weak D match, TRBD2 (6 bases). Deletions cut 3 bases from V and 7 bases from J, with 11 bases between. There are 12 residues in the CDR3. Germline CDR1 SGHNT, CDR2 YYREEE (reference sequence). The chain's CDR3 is CASSWGVREQYF. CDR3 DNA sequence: TGTGCCAGCAGCTGGGGGGTCAGGGAGCAGTACTTC.

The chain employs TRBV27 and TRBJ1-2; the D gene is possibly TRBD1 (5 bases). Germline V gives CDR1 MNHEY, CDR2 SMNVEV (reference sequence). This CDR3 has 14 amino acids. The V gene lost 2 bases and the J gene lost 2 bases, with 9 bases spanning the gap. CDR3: CASSLIGANYGYTF. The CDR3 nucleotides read TGTGCCAGCAGTTTAATAGGGGCGAACTATGGCTACACCTTC.